This TCR beta chain was recovered during a study of beta chain features in type 1 diabetes. cDNA synthesis used the whole RNA isolate, giving expressed TCRB sequences. The assay was immunoSEQ multiplex PCR, and TCRdb's table has in-frame clones only and misses some. The table shows 150,000 to 160,000 clones, with roughly 10% occurring only once. CDR1 is KGHSH and CDR2 is LQKENI in the germline V gene. V lost 8 bases and J lost 0, with 10 bases in between. The CDR3 is 13 residues long. This receptor was identified in a man aged 18 to 29 in good health. The sequenced material came from central memory CD4+ T cells from blood. This chain uses TRBV18 with TRBJ1-1; possible D gene TRBD1, 5 bases. The CDR3 here is CASDLGVNTEAFF. The CDR3 nucleotides are TGTGCCAGCGATCTGGGGGTGAACACTGAAGCTTTCTTT. Together with reference TRBV18 and TRBJ1-1, the CDR3 gives the full variable domain: NAGVMQNPRHLVRRRGQEARLRCSPMKGHSHVYWYRQLPEEGLKFMVYLQKENIIDESGMPKERFSAEFPKEGPSILRIQQVVRGDSAAYFCASDLGVNTEAFFGQGTRLTVV.